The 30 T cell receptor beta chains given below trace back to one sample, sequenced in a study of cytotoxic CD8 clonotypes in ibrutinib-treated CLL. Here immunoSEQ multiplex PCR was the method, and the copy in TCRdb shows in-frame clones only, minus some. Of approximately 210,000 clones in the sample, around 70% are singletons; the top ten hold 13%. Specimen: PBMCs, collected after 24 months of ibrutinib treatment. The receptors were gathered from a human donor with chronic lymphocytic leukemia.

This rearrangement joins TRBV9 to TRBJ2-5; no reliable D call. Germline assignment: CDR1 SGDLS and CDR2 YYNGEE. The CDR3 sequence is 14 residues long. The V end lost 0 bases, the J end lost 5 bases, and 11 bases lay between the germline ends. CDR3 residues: CASSVVPFGETQYF. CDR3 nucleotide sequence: TGTGCCAGCAGCGTAGTGCCGTTTGGGGAGACCCAGTACTTC. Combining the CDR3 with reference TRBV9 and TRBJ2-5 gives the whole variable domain DSGVTQTPKHLITATGQRVTLRCSPRSGDLSVYWYQQSLDQGLQFLIQYYNGEERAKGNILERFSAQQFPDLHSELNLSSLELGDSALYFCASSVVPFGETQYFGPGTRLLVL.

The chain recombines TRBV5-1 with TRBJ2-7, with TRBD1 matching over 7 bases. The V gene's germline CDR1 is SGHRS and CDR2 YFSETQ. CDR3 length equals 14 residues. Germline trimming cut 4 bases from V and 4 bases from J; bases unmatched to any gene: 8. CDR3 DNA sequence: TGCGCCAGCAGCCCGCCGGGACAGAATTACGAGCAGTACTTC. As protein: CASSPPGQNYEQYF.

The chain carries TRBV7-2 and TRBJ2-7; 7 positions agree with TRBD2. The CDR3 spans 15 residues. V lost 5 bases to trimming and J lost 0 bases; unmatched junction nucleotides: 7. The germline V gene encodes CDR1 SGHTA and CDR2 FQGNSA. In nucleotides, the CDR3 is TGTGCCAGCAGCCCGGGACTACAATTCTCCTACGAGCAGTACTTC. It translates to CASSPGLQFSYEQYF.

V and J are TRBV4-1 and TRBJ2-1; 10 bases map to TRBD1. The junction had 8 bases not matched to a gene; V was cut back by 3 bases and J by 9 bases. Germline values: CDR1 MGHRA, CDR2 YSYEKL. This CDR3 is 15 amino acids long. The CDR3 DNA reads TGCGCCAGCAGCCACCCGGGACAGGGGTTTACTGAGCAGTTCTTC. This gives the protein CASSHPGQGFTEQFF.

CDR3 DNA: TGCAGCGTTCAACCCGAGACAGGGGGTACAGATACGCAGTATTTT. Protein product: CSVQPETGGTDTQYF. The chain recombines TRBV29-1 with TRBJ2-3; 9 bases are a match to TRBD1. The CDR3 contains 15 residues. The trim removed 5 bases at V and 3 bases at J, leaving 9 bases unmatched. CDR1 and CDR2 from the germline V gene are SQVTM and ANQGSEA.

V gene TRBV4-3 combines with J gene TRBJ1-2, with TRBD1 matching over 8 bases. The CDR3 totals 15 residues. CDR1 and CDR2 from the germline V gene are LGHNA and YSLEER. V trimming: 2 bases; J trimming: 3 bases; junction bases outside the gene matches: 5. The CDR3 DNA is TGCGCCAGCAGCCAACGACAGGGGCTTTACTATGGCTACACCTTC. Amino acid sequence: CASSQRQGLYYGYTF.

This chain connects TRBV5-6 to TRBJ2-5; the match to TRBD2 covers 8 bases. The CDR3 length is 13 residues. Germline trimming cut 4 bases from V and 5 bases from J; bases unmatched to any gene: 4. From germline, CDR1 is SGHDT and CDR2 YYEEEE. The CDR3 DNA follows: TGTGCCAGCAGCGGAGCGGGAGCGGAGACCCAGTACTTC. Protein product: CASSGAGAETQYF. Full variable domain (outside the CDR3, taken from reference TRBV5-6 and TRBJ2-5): DAGVTQSPTHLIKTRGQQVTLRCSPKSGHDTVSWYQQALGQGPQFIFQYYEEEERQRGNFPDRFSGHQFPNYSSELNVNALLLGDSALYLCASSGAGAETQYFGPGTRLLVL.

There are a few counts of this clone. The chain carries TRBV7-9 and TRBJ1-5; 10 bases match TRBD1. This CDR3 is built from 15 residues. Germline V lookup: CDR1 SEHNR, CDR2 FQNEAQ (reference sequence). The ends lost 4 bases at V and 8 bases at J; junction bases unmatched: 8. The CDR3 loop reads CASSSGQGFDKPQHF. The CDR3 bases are TGTGCCAGCAGCTCGGGACAGGGGTTCGATAAGCCCCAGCATTTT.

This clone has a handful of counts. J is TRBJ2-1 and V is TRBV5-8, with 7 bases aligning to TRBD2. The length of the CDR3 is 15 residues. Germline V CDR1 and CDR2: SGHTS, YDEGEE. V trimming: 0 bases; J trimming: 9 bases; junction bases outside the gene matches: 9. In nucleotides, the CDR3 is TGTGCCAGCAGCTTGGTTGCTAGCGGATTACCTGAGCAGTTCTTC. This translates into CASSLVASGLPEQFF. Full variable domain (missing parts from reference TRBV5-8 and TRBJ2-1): EAGVTQSPTHLIKTRGQQATLRCSPISGHTSVYWYQQALGLGLQFLLWYDEGEERNRGNFPPRFSGRQFPNYSSELNVNALELEDSALYLCASSLVASGLPEQFFGPGTRLTVL.

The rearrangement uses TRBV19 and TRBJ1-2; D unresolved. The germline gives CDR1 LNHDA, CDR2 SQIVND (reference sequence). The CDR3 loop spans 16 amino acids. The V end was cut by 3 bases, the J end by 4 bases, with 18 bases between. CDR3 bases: TGTGCCAGTAGTATTGGTCCCCCCGGGGAAACCTATGGCTACACCTTC. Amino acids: CASSIGPPGETYGYTF.

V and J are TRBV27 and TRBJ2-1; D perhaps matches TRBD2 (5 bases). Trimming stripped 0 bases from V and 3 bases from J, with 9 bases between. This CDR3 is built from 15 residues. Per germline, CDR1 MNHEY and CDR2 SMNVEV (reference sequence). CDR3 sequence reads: CASSLSNRGYNEQFF. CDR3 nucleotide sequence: TGTGCCAGCAGTTTATCAAACCGGGGCTACAATGAGCAGTTCTTC.

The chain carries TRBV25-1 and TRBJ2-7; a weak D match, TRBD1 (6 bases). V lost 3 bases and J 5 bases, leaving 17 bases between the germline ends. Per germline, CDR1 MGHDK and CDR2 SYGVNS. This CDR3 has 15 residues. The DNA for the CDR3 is TGTGCCAGCAGTGACCATGGGACATATGCCCACGAGCAGTACTTC. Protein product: CASSDHGTYAHEQYF.

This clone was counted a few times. CDR3 protein: CATSSETSRWGQYF. As DNA, the CDR3 is TGTGCCACCAGCAGTGAGACTAGCAGGTGGGGCCAGTACTTC. The gene calls are TRBV15 and TRBJ2-5, with 7 bases lining up with TRBD2. The germline V gene encodes CDR1 LNHNV and CDR2 YYDKDF (reference sequence). With 3 bases clipped from V and 10 bases from J, the junction kept 11 bases outside the gene matches. The CDR3 spans 14 residues.

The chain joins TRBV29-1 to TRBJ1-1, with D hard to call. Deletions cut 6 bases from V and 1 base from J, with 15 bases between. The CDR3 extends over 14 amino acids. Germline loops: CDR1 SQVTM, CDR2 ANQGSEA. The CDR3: CSVGYAGSNTEAFF. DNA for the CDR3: TGCAGCGTCGGGTACGCGGGCTCGAACACTGAAGCTTTCTTT.

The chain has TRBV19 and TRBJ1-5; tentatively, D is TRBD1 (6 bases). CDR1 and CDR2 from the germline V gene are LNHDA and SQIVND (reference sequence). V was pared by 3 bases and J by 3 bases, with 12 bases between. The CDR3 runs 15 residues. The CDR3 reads CASSIQDSTNQPQHF. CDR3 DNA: TGTGCCAGTAGTATCCAGGACAGTACCAATCAGCCCCAGCATTTT. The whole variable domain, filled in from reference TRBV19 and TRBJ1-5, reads DGGITQSPKYLFRKEGQNVTLSCEQNLNHDAMYWYRQDPGQGLRLIYYSQIVNDFQKGDIAEGYSVSREKKESFPLTVTSAQKNPTAFYLCASSIQDSTNQPQHFGDGTRLSIL.

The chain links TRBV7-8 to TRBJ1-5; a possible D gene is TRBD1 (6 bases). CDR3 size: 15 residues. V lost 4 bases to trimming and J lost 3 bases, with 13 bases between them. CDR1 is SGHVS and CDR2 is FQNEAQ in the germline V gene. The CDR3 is CASSSYRAHNQPQHF. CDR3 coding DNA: TGTGCCAGCAGCTCCTACAGGGCTCACAATCAGCCCCAGCATTTT.

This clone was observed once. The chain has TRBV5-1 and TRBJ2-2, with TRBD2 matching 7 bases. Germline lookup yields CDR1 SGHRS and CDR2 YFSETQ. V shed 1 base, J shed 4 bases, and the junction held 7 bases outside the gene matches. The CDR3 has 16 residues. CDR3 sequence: CASSLNGGRSTGELFF. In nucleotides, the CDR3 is TGCGCCAGCAGCTTGAATGGCGGGAGAAGCACCGGGGAGCTGTTTTTT.

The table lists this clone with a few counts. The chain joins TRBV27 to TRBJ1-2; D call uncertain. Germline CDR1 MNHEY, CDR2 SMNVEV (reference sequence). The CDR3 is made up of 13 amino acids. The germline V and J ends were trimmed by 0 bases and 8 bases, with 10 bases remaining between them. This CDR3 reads CASSLSSREGYTF. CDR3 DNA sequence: TGTGCCAGCAGTTTATCGAGTAGGGAGGGCTACACCTTC.

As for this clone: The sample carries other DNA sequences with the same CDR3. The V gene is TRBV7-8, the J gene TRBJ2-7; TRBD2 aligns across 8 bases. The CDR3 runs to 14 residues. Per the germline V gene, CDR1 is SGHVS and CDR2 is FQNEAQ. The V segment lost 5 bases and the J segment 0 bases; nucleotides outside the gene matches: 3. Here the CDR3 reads CASSPSGSSYEQYF. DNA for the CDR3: TGTGCCAGCAGCCCCAGCGGGAGCTCCTACGAGCAGTACTTC.

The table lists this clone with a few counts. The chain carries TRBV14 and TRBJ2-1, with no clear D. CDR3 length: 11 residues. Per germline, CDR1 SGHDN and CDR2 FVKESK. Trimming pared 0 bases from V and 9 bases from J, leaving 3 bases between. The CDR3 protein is CASSQELEQFF. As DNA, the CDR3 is TGTGCCAGCAGCCAAGAACTTGAGCAGTTCTTC.

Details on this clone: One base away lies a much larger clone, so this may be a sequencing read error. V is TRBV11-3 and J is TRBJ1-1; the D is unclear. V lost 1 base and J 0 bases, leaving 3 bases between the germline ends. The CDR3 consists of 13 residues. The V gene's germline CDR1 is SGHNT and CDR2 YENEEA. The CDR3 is CASSLGVNTEAFF. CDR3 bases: TGTGCCAGCAGCTTAGGCGTGAACACTGAAGCTTTCTTT.

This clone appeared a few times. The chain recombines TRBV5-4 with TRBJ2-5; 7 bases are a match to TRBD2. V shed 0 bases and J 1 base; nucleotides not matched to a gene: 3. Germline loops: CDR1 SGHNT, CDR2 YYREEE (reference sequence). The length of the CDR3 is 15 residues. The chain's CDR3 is CASSLVVAGQETQYF. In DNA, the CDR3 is TGTGCCAGCAGCTTGGTTGTAGCGGGCCAAGAGACCCAGTACTTC.

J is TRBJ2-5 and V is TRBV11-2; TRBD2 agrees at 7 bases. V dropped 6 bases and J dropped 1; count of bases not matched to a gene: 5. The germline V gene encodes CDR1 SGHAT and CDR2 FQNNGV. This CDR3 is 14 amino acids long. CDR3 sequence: CASRTAGSQETQYF. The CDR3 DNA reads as TGTGCCAGCAGAACAGCGGGATCCCAAGAGACCCAGTACTTC.

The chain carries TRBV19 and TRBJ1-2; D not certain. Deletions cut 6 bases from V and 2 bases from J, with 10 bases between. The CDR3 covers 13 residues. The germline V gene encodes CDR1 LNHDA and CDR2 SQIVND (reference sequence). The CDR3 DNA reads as TGTGCCAGTAGCCAAGGGAAGAACTATGGCTACACCTTC. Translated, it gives CASSQGKNYGYTF.

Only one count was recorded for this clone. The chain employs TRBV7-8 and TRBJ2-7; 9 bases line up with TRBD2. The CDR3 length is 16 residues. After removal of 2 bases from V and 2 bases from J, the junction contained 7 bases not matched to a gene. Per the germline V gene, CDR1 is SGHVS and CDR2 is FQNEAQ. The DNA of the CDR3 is TGTGCCAGCAGCTTAACCGGGACTAGCCGGCCCTACGAGCAGTACTTC. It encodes CASSLTGTSRPYEQYF.

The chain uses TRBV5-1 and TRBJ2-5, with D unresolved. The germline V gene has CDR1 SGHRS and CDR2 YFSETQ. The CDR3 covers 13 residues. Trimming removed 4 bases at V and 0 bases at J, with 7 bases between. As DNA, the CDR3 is TGCGCCAGCAGCCATCCGGACCAAGAGACCCAGTACTTC. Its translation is CASSHPDQETQYF.

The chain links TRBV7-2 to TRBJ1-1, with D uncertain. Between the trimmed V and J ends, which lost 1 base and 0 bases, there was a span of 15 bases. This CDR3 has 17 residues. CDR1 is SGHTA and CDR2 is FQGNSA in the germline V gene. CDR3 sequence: CASSLGRNPFLNTEAFF. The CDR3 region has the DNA TGTGCCAGCAGCTTAGGTCGGAATCCCTTTTTGAACACTGAAGCTTTCTTT.

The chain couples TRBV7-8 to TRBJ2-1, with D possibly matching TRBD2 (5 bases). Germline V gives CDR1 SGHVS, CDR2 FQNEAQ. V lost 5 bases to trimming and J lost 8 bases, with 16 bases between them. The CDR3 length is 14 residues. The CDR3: CASSISGLPHEQFF. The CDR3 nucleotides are TGTGCCAGCAGCATATCCGGACTCCCCCATGAGCAGTTCTTC.

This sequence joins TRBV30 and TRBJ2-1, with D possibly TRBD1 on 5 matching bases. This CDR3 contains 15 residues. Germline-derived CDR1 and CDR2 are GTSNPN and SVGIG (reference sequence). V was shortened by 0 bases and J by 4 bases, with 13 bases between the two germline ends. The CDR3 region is CAWSVPGNLYNEQFF. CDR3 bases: TGTGCCTGGAGTGTACCAGGGAACCTTTACAATGAGCAGTTCTTC.

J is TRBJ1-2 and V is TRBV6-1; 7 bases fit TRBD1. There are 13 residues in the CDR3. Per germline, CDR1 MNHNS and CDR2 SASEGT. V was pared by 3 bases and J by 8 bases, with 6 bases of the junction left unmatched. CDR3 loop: CASSDRGQTGYTF. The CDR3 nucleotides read TGTGCCAGCAGTGATAGGGGACAGACAGGCTACACCTTC.